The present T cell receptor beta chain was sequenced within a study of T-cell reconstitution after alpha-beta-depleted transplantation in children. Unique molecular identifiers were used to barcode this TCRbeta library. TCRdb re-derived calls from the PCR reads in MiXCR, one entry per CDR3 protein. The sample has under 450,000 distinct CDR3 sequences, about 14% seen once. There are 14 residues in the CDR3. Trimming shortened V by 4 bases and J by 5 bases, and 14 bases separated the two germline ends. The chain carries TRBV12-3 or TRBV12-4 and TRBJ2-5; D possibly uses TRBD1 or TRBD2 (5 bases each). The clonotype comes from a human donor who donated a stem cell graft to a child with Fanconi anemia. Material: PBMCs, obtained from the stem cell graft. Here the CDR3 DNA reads TGTGCCAGCAGTTCGACCCGAGGGGTGGAGACCCAGTACTTC. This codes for CASSSTRGVETQYF.